This T cell receptor (beta chain) derives from a study of identical twins. Study-level findings and limits: The conclusions drew on cross-sectional statistical analysis instead of tracking the same donors. Twin-shared out-of-frame alpha sequences were enriched for low generation probability.

This clonotype came up many times. The antigen is unknown. Deletions cut 6 bases from V and 2 bases from J, with 7 bases between. The CDR3 length is 12 residues. The V gene's germline CDR1 is SGHRS and CDR2 YFSETQ. Each CDR3 protein gets one entry after TCRdb re-called the 5' RACE reads with MiXCR. This sample has about 890,000 distinct CDR3 sequences, with roughly 12% found just once. All of the donors were Caucasians in good health. In addition, the sample was reused for a study of yellow fever vaccine responses in identical twins.

Sequencing used PBMCs. This sequence originates from a young woman in good health. The chain has TRBV5-1 and TRBJ2-3; no definite D call. The CDR3 DNA follows: TGCGCCAGCAACACACTCACAGATACGCAGTATTTT. Protein sequence: CASNTLTDTQYF.